The rows below give T cell receptor beta chains drawn from one sample of a study of blood T cell repertoires in COVID-19. TCRdb keeps only in-frame clones here, not all; method: immunoSEQ multiplex PCR. The repertoire has approximately 170,000 clones, approximately 82% of them found once; the top ten carry roughly 18%. The sequencing input was peripheral blood. These receptors were taken from a woman aged 65 to 85 who had recovered from COVID-19. The CDR3 runs from the conserved cysteine through the conserved F or W. Fields, in order: J gene, D gene, V gene, clone size, CDR3 length, CDR3 DNA, CDR3 protein. A D gene is named only where the DNA matches it firmly. Size is stated for part of the rows, as once, few or many counts, or as a class when the clone is expanded.

J gene: TRBJ2-7
D gene: TRBD1
V gene: TRBV7-2
clone size: -
CDR3 length: 14
CDR3 DNA: TGTGCCAGCAGCTGGCGACAGGGCACTTACGAGCAGTACTTC
CDR3 protein: CASSWRQGTYEQYF

J gene: TRBJ1-1
D gene: TRBD1
V gene: TRBV7-3
clone size: -
CDR3 length: 16
CDR3 DNA: TGTGCCAGCAGCTTAAATGGTGGCAGGGGGGTCACTGAAGCTTTCTTT
CDR3 protein: CASSLNGGRGVTEAFF

J gene: TRBJ1-1
D gene: TRBD1
V gene: TRBV5-1
clone size: -
CDR3 length: 14
CDR3 DNA: TGCGCCAGCAGCCCCCAGGGGGCGAACACTGAAGCTTTCTTT
CDR3 protein: CASSPQGANTEAFF

J gene: TRBJ2-1
D gene: -
V gene: TRBV2
clone size: -
CDR3 length: 13
CDR3 DNA: TGTGCCAGCATCGCTGACAGGGACTATGAGCAGTTCTTC
CDR3 protein: CASIADRDYEQFF

J gene: TRBJ1-2
D gene: -
V gene: TRBV14
clone size: once
CDR3 length: 17
CDR3 DNA: TGTGCCAGCAGCCAAGGCCAGACAGGCGTTGGGGCCTATGGCTACACCTTC
CDR3 protein: CASSQGQTGVGAYGYTF

J gene: TRBJ1-2
D gene: -
V gene: TRBV9
clone size: -
CDR3 length: 15
CDR3 DNA: TGTGCCAGCAGCGTAGGCCCAGGGAATAACTATGGCTACACCTTC
CDR3 protein: CASSVGPGNNYGYTF

J gene: TRBJ2-3
D gene: -
V gene: TRBV19
clone size: -
CDR3 length: 15
CDR3 DNA: TGTGCCAGTAGCCAGACAGGTGGTGGCACAGATACGCAGTATTTT
CDR3 protein: CASSQTGGGTDTQYF

J gene: TRBJ1-4
D gene: -
V gene: TRBV24-1
clone size: -
CDR3 length: 15
CDR3 DNA: TGTGCCACCAGTGATACGACGGGGGGCCATCAAAAACTGTTTTTT
CDR3 protein: CATSDTTGGHQKLFF

J gene: TRBJ1-5
D gene: -
V gene: TRBV12-3/TRBV12-4
clone size: -
CDR3 length: 12
CDR3 DNA: TGTGCCAGCGAGGGGGTAGGTCAGCCCCAGCATTTT
CDR3 protein: CASEGVGQPQHF

J gene: TRBJ2-7
D gene: TRBD1
V gene: TRBV6-5
clone size: -
CDR3 length: 15
CDR3 DNA: TGTGCCAGCAGTAACACCGGGACAGGGCCCTACGAGCAGTACTTC
CDR3 protein: CASSNTGTGPYEQYF

J gene: TRBJ2-2
D gene: -
V gene: TRBV19
clone size: once
CDR3 length: 15
CDR3 DNA: TGTGCCAGTAGTCCCGCGACTAGATCAACCGGGGAGCTGTTTTTT
CDR3 protein: CASSPATRSTGELFF

J gene: TRBJ1-1
D gene: -
V gene: TRBV5-1
clone size: once
CDR3 length: 14
CDR3 DNA: TGCGCCAGCAGCTTGGTTGGTCAGGGCACTGAAGCTTTCTTT
CDR3 protein: CASSLVGQGTEAFF

J gene: TRBJ2-5
D gene: TRBD1
V gene: TRBV6-6
clone size: -
CDR3 length: 15
CDR3 DNA: TGTGCCAGCAGCCTCGACAGGGAATACCAAGAGACCCAGTACTTC
CDR3 protein: CASSLDREYQETQYF

J gene: TRBJ2-1
D gene: TRBD1
V gene: TRBV5-4
clone size: few
CDR3 length: 15
CDR3 DNA: TGTGCCAGCAGCCCCCAGGGACAGGGGCCATATGAGCAGTTCTTC
CDR3 protein: CASSPQGQGPYEQFF

J gene: TRBJ2-7
D gene: TRBD2
V gene: TRBV24-1
clone size: -
CDR3 length: 12
CDR3 DNA: TGTGCCACCAGCCCGGGGGGGGGCACGCAGTACTTC
CDR3 protein: CATSPGGGTQYF

J gene: TRBJ1-6
D gene: -
V gene: TRBV19
clone size: -
CDR3 length: 14
CDR3 DNA: TGTGCCAGTAGTCTACCGGACTGGGGTTCACCCCTCCACTTT
CDR3 protein: CASSLPDWGSPLHF

J gene: TRBJ2-3
D gene: -
V gene: TRBV5-1
clone size: -
CDR3 length: 14
CDR3 DNA: TGCGCCAGCAGCCCGACAGTCCGACCCGATACGCAGTATTTT
CDR3 protein: CASSPTVRPDTQYF

J gene: TRBJ1-2
D gene: TRBD1
V gene: TRBV19
clone size: -
CDR3 length: 13
CDR3 DNA: TGTGCCAGTAGACTTGACAGGGGGGATGGCTACACCTTC
CDR3 protein: CASRLDRGDGYTF

J gene: TRBJ2-5
D gene: -
V gene: TRBV5-4
clone size: -
CDR3 length: 14
CDR3 DNA: TGTGCCAGCAGCGCCCGGGACTCCCAAGAGACCCAGTACTTC
CDR3 protein: CASSARDSQETQYF

J gene: TRBJ1-1
D gene: -
V gene: TRBV20-1
clone size: -
CDR3 length: 11
CDR3 DNA: TGCAGTGCGGGAGGGGGTCGGGGAGCTTTCTTT
CDR3 protein: CSAGGGRGAFF

J gene: TRBJ2-5
D gene: TRBD2
V gene: TRBV20-1
clone size: -
CDR3 length: 17
CDR3 DNA: TGCAGTGCTAGTGTTTCCCTAGCGGGAACGCTACAAGAGACCCAGTACTTC
CDR3 protein: CSASVSLAGTLQETQYF

J gene: TRBJ1-1
D gene: TRBD1
V gene: TRBV20-1
clone size: -
CDR3 length: 11
CDR3 DNA: TGCAGTGCACAGGGGGGGACTGAAGCTTTCTTT
CDR3 protein: CSAQGGTEAFF

J gene: TRBJ2-5
D gene: -
V gene: TRBV20-1
clone size: -
CDR3 length: 11
CDR3 DNA: TGCAGTGCTACCCAAGGAGGCGCCCAGTACTTC
CDR3 protein: CSATQGGAQYF

J gene: TRBJ2-5
D gene: TRBD2
V gene: TRBV5-4
clone size: -
CDR3 length: 18
CDR3 DNA: TGTGCCAGCAGCTCCGGGACTAGCGGGGGAGGGTACCAAGAGACCCAGTACTTC
CDR3 protein: CASSSGTSGGGYQETQYF

J gene: TRBJ1-2
D gene: TRBD1
V gene: TRBV5-1
clone size: -
CDR3 length: 14
CDR3 DNA: TGCGCCAGCAGCCCCGGACAGGGGGCGAGGGGCTACACCTTC
CDR3 protein: CASSPGQGARGYTF

J gene: TRBJ2-7
D gene: TRBD1
V gene: TRBV5-1
clone size: -
CDR3 length: 13
CDR3 DNA: TGCGCCACACGACCGGGACAGGGTTACGAGCAGTACTTC
CDR3 protein: CATRPGQGYEQYF

J gene: TRBJ1-2
D gene: TRBD1
V gene: TRBV19
clone size: -
CDR3 length: 14
CDR3 DNA: TGTGCCAGTACCAAACAGGGGGCAGGGTATGGCTACACCTTC
CDR3 protein: CASTKQGAGYGYTF

J gene: TRBJ2-7
D gene: TRBD1
V gene: TRBV28
clone size: once
CDR3 length: 15
CDR3 DNA: TGTGCCAGCAGCTTAACCTTGACAGGGAATTACGAGCAGTACTTC
CDR3 protein: CASSLTLTGNYEQYF

J gene: TRBJ1-1
D gene: -
V gene: TRBV25-1
clone size: -
CDR3 length: 13
CDR3 DNA: TGTGCCAGCTCGCGGGGGGTGAACACTGAAGCTTTCTTT
CDR3 protein: CASSRGVNTEAFF

J gene: TRBJ2-5
D gene: TRBD1
V gene: TRBV29-1
clone size: -
CDR3 length: 14
CDR3 DNA: TGCAGCGTTGATTCGGACAGGGGCACAGAGACCCAGTACTTC
CDR3 protein: CSVDSDRGTETQYF

J gene: TRBJ1-1
D gene: -
V gene: TRBV7-7
clone size: once
CDR3 length: 14
CDR3 DNA: TGTGCTAGCAGGGCCCACAGTACGAACACTGAAGCTTTCTTT
CDR3 protein: CASRAHSTNTEAFF

J gene: TRBJ2-7
D gene: -
V gene: TRBV6-5
clone size: -
CDR3 length: 12
CDR3 DNA: TGTGCCAGCAGCCGTCCTAGCTACGAGCAGTACTTC
CDR3 protein: CASSRPSYEQYF

J gene: TRBJ2-3
D gene: TRBD2
V gene: TRBV3-1/TRBV3-2
clone size: -
CDR3 length: 16
CDR3 DNA: TGTGCCAGCAGCCCCGTTGGCCCAGGGAGGGCAGATACGCAGTATTTT
CDR3 protein: CASSPVGPGRADTQYF

J gene: TRBJ2-3
D gene: -
V gene: TRBV24-1
clone size: -
CDR3 length: 16
CDR3 DNA: TGTGCCACCAGTGATTTGTCGGCGGGACGGGCAGATACGCAGTATTTT
CDR3 protein: CATSDLSAGRADTQYF

J gene: TRBJ1-5
D gene: -
V gene: TRBV6-1
clone size: -
CDR3 length: 16
CDR3 DNA: TGTGCCAGCAGTGATAGTTGGGCCAGGGGCAATCAGCCCCAGCATTTT
CDR3 protein: CASSDSWARGNQPQHF

J gene: TRBJ1-5
D gene: -
V gene: TRBV2
clone size: -
CDR3 length: 13
CDR3 DNA: TGTGCCAGCAGGCCCCAGAGGGATCAGCCCCAGCATTTT
CDR3 protein: CASRPQRDQPQHF

J gene: TRBJ1-2
D gene: TRBD1
V gene: TRBV3-1/TRBV3-2
clone size: -
CDR3 length: 16
CDR3 DNA: TGTGCCAGCAGCCAAGACCCGGGACAGGGGGCGCTTGGCTACACCTTC
CDR3 protein: CASSQDPGQGALGYTF

J gene: TRBJ2-1
D gene: -
V gene: TRBV15
clone size: -
CDR3 length: 11
CDR3 DNA: TGTGCCACCAGCTCGCGGAATGAGCAGTTCTTC
CDR3 protein: CATSSRNEQFF

J gene: TRBJ1-3
D gene: -
V gene: TRBV6-5
clone size: -
CDR3 length: 16
CDR3 DNA: TGTGCCAGCAGTTACCGTCCGGGGGGCGGTGGAAACACCATATATTTT
CDR3 protein: CASSYRPGGGGNTIYF

J gene: TRBJ1-1
D gene: -
V gene: TRBV18
clone size: few
CDR3 length: 14
CDR3 DNA: TGTGCCAGCTCACCAGTAACGGGGAACACTGAAGCTTTCTTT
CDR3 protein: CASSPVTGNTEAFF

J gene: TRBJ1-6
D gene: -
V gene: TRBV7-2
clone size: -
CDR3 length: 18
CDR3 DNA: TGTGCCAGCCGACGGACAGCCGTGTCGAGCTCCTATAATTCACCCCTCCACTTT
CDR3 protein: CASRRTAVSSSYNSPLHF

J gene: TRBJ1-2
D gene: -
V gene: TRBV5-1
clone size: -
CDR3 length: 13
CDR3 DNA: TGCGCCAGCAGCCCGGGGGGTTCAGCTGGCTACACCTTC
CDR3 protein: CASSPGGSAGYTF

J gene: TRBJ1-1
D gene: -
V gene: TRBV30
clone size: -
CDR3 length: 13
CDR3 DNA: TGTGCCTCCCTGGGGGCCCTGAACACTGAAGCTTTCTTT
CDR3 protein: CASLGALNTEAFF

J gene: TRBJ1-1
D gene: TRBD1
V gene: TRBV13
clone size: -
CDR3 length: 16
CDR3 DNA: TGTGCCAGCAGCCCGGACAGGGAGGGAGTGAACACTGAAGCTTTCTTT
CDR3 protein: CASSPDREGVNTEAFF

J gene: TRBJ1-1
D gene: -
V gene: TRBV7-9
clone size: -
CDR3 length: 14
CDR3 DNA: TGTGCCAGCAGCTTGGGGCAGTCGAACACTGAAGCTTTCTTT
CDR3 protein: CASSLGQSNTEAFF

J gene: TRBJ2-2
D gene: TRBD1
V gene: TRBV5-6
clone size: -
CDR3 length: 16
CDR3 DNA: TGTGCCAGCAGCACCCGTGGGACAGGGACGGGCGGGGAGCTGTTTTTT
CDR3 protein: CASSTRGTGTGGELFF

J gene: TRBJ2-7
D gene: -
V gene: TRBV4-1
clone size: -
CDR3 length: 16
CDR3 DNA: TGCGCCAGCAGCCACCCTTACAGGGCCAGGACCTACGAGCAGTACTTC
CDR3 protein: CASSHPYRARTYEQYF

J gene: TRBJ1-5
D gene: TRBD1
V gene: TRBV2
clone size: -
CDR3 length: 15
CDR3 DNA: TGTGCCAGCAAGGGCGGACAGGGAAGAGCCCGGCCCCAGCATTTT
CDR3 protein: CASKGGQGRARPQHF

J gene: TRBJ2-5
D gene: TRBD2
V gene: TRBV27
clone size: -
CDR3 length: 12
CDR3 DNA: TGTGCCAGCAGTGCACAGCGGGGCCAAAAGTACTTC
CDR3 protein: CASSAQRGQKYF

J gene: TRBJ1-1
D gene: -
V gene: TRBV7-9
clone size: -
CDR3 length: 13
CDR3 DNA: TGTGCCAGCAGCTTGTCCGGGAACACTGAAGCTTTCTTT
CDR3 protein: CASSLSGNTEAFF

J gene: TRBJ2-7
D gene: TRBD2
V gene: TRBV4-1
clone size: -
CDR3 length: 13
CDR3 DNA: TGCGCCAGCAGCCAGGGGGGGTCCTACGAGCAGTACTTC
CDR3 protein: CASSQGGSYEQYF

J gene: TRBJ1-1
D gene: TRBD1
V gene: TRBV5-1
clone size: -
CDR3 length: 14
CDR3 DNA: TGCGCCAGCAGCTTGGCGTGGGGACAGTTAGAAGCTTTCTTT
CDR3 protein: CASSLAWGQLEAFF

J gene: TRBJ1-2
D gene: -
V gene: TRBV18
clone size: -
CDR3 length: 13
CDR3 DNA: TGTGCCAGCTCACCACCGGGGAGTAATGGCTACACCTTC
CDR3 protein: CASSPPGSNGYTF

J gene: TRBJ1-1
D gene: -
V gene: TRBV27
clone size: few
CDR3 length: 15
CDR3 DNA: TGTGCCAGCAGTTTATCGCCGCTAGGGGACACTGAAGCTTTCTTT
CDR3 protein: CASSLSPLGDTEAFF

J gene: TRBJ1-2
D gene: TRBD1
V gene: TRBV3-1/TRBV3-2
clone size: -
CDR3 length: 14
CDR3 DNA: TGTGCCAGCAGCCCGACAGGGGGCGCGGATGGCTACACCTTC
CDR3 protein: CASSPTGGADGYTF

J gene: TRBJ2-1
D gene: TRBD1
V gene: TRBV29-1
clone size: few
CDR3 length: 16
CDR3 DNA: TGCAGCGTTGACTCAAAAGGGACAGGGAATTTGGGTAAGCAGTTCTTC
CDR3 protein: CSVDSKGTGNLGKQFF

J gene: TRBJ1-3
D gene: -
V gene: TRBV18
clone size: -
CDR3 length: 14
CDR3 DNA: TGTGCCAGCTCACCGACGAAAGGGGATGGCACCATATATTTT
CDR3 protein: CASSPTKGDGTIYF